This paragraph reports one T cell receptor beta chain. The sample is drawn from a study of T cell changes during pregnancy in multiple sclerosis. The method was immunoSEQ multiplex PCR; TCRdb's version includes in-frame clones alone and lacks a portion of them. Counted here are tens of thousands of clones, around 87% occurring once; the ten biggest clones make up roughly 0.6%. CDR1 GTSNPN and CDR2 SVGIG come from the germline V gene (reference sequence). The CDR3 loop spans 16 amino acids. After removal of 1 base from V and 0 bases from J, the junction contained 7 bases not matched to a gene. The specimen was CD4+ T cells from peripheral blood mononuclear cells, collected in the third trimester of pregnancy. This TCR derives from a female donor in good health, enrolled as a control in a pregnancy study. The chain combines TRBV30 with TRBJ2-7; the match to TRBD1 covers 9 bases. Here the CDR3 DNA reads TGTGCCTGGAGTGCGGTGGGGGACAGGGACTCCTACGAGCAGTACTTC. It encodes CAWSAVGDRDSYEQYF.